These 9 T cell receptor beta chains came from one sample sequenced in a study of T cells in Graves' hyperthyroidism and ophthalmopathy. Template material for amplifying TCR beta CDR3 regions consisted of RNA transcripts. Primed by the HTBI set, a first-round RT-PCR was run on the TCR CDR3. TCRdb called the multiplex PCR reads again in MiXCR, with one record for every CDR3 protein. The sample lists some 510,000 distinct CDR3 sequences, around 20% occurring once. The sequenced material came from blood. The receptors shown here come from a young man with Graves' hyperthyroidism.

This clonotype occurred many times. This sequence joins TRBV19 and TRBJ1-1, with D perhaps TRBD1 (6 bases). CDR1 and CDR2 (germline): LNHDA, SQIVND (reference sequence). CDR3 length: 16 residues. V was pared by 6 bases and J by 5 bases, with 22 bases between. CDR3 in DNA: TGTGCCAGTAGCCCCGGGGGGCAATTGTTTTGGACTGAAGCTTTCTTT. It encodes CASSPGGQLFWTEAFF.

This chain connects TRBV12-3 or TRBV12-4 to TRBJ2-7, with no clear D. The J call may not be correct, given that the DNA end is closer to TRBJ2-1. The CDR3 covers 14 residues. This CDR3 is CASSVLVVGYEQFF. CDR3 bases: TGTGCCAGCAGTGTCCTAGTAGTCGGCTACGAGCAGTTCTTC.

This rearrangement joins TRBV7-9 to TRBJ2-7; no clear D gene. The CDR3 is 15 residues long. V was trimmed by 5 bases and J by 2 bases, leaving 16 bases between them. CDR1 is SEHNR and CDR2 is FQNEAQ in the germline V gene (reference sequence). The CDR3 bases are TGTGCCAGCAGCCCAGACTCCACAGTGCCCTACGAGCAGTACTTC. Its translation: CASSPDSTVPYEQYF.

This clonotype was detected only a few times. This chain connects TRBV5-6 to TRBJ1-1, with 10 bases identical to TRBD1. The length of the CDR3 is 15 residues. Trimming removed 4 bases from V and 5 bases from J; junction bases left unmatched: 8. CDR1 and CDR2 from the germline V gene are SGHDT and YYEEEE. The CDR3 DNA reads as TGTGCCAGCAGCACCCCGGGACAGGGGATTACTGAAGCTTTCTTT. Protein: CASSTPGQGITEAFF. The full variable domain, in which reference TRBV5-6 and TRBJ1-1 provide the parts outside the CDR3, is DAGVTQSPTHLIKTRGQQVTLRCSPKSGHDTVSWYQQALGQGPQFIFQYYEEEERQRGNFPDRFSGHQFPNYSSELNVNALLLGDSALYLCASSTPGQGITEAFFGQGTRLTVV.

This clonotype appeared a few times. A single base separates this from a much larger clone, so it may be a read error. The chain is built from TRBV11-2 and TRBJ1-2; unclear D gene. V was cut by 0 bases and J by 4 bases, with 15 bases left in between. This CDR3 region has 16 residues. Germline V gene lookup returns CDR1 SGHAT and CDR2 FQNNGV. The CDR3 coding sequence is TGTGCCAGCAGCTTAGATGGCAACTCGGCTATCTATGGCTACACCTTC. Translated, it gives CASSLDGNSAIYGYTF.

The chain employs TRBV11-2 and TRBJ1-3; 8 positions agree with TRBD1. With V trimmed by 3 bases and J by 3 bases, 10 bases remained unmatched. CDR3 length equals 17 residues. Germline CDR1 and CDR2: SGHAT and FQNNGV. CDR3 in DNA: TGTGCCAGCAGCTTTCCGGGACAGGTTCTTTTTGGAAACACCATATATTTT. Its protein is CASSFPGQVLFGNTIYF.

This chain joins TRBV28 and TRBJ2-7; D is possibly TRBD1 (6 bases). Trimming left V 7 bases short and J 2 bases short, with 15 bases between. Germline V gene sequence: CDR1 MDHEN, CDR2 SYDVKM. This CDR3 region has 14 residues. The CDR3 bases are TGTGCCAGCACCCCCCATTGGGACACCTACGAGCAGTACTTC. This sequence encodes CASTPHWDTYEQYF. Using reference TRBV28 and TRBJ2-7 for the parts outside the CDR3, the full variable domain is DVKVTQSSRYLVKRTGEKVFLECVQDMDHENMFWYRQDPGLGLRLIYFSYDVKMKEKGDIPEGYSVSREKKERFSLILESASTNQTSMYLCASTPHWDTYEQYFGPGTRLTVT.

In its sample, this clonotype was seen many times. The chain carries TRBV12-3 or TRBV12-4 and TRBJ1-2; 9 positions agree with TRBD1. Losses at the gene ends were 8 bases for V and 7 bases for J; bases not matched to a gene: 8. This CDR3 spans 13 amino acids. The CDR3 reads CASVNRGRVGYTF. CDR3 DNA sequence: TGTGCCAGCGTTAACAGGGGGCGCGTTGGCTACACCTTC.

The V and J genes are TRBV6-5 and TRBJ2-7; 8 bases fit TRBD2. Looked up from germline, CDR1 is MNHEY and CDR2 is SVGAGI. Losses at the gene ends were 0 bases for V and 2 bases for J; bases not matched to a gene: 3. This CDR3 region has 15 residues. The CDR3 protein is CASSYSNSGAYEQYF. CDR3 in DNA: TGTGCCAGCAGTTACTCGAATAGCGGGGCCTACGAGCAGTACTTC.